The 32 T cell receptor beta chains below were found in one sample sequenced in a study of blood T cell repertoires in COVID-19. Using immunoSEQ multiplex PCR, the repertoire was profiled, and TCRdb retains in-frame clones only, with some absent. The sample gives about 260,000 clones, 86% of which show up once; 1.5% to 2% is in the top ten. Sequencing input: peripheral blood. Every receptor here comes from a man aged 25 to 40 with active or convalescent COVID-19.

The J gene is TRBJ1-3, the V gene TRBV9; maybe TRBD1 (5 bases). The CDR3 is 15 residues long. The germline V gene encodes CDR1 SGDLS and CDR2 YYNGEE. Trimming cost V 4 bases and J 1 base, with 12 bases left between them. As DNA, the CDR3 is TGTGCCAGCAGCCCCAGCGGGGGGTCTGGAAACACCATATATTTT. Its protein product is CASSPSGGSGNTIYF.

Notes on this clone: The same CDR3 also results from other DNA sequences found in this sample. The rearrangement joins TRBV5-1 to TRBJ1-2; D is uncertain. Per the germline V gene, CDR1 is SGHRS and CDR2 is YFSETQ. Trimming left V 3 bases short and J 8 bases short, with 8 bases between. The length of the CDR3 is 11 residues. CDR3 DNA: TGCGCCAGCAGCTCCGGTGTGGGCTACACCTTC. It is translated as CASSSGVGYTF.

The chain is built from TRBV18 and TRBJ1-1; 7 nucleotides align to TRBD1. In germline, CDR1 is KGHSH, CDR2 LQKENI. The CDR3 spans 17 residues. The V and J ends lost 5 bases and 0 bases, in that order; junction bases with no gene match: 12. The CDR3: CASSEQGNGYMNTEAFF. The CDR3 region has the DNA TGTGCCAGCTCAGAACAGGGGAACGGATACATGAACACTGAAGCTTTCTTT.

The chain employs TRBV7-9 and TRBJ2-1, with a weak D call TRBD2 (5 bases). The germline V gene has CDR1 SEHNR and CDR2 FQNEAQ (reference sequence). The CDR3 extends over 15 amino acids. The V gene lost 3 bases and the J gene lost 0 bases, with 9 bases spanning the gap. CDR3 region: CASSFTAGSYNEQFF. CDR3 nucleotide sequence: TGTGCCAGCAGCTTTACTGCGGGCTCCTACAATGAGCAGTTCTTC. The full variable domain, in which reference TRBV7-9 and TRBJ2-1 provide the parts outside the CDR3, is DTGVSQNPRHKITKRGQNVTFRCDPISEHNRLYWYRQTLGQGPEFLTYFQNEAQLEKSRLLSDRFSAERPKGSFSTLEIQRTEQGDSAMYLCASSFTAGSYNEQFFGPGTRLTVL.

Comment on this clone: Additional DNA sequences in this sample encode the identical CDR3. This chain links TRBV20-1 with TRBJ2-7; D gene unclear. Germline CDR1 is DFQATT and CDR2 is SNEGSKA (reference sequence). This CDR3 is 11 amino acids long. V was shortened by 6 bases and J by 0 bases, with 6 bases between the two germline ends. This chain's CDR3 is CSARSSYEQYF. CDR3 sequence (DNA): TGCAGTGCCCGTAGCTCCTACGAGCAGTACTTC.

This rearrangement joins TRBV7-9 to TRBJ2-2; D might be TRBD2 (5 bases). The CDR3 consists of 16 residues. CDR1 and CDR2 (germline): SEHNR, FQNEAQ (reference sequence). V was trimmed by 4 bases and J by 6 bases, leaving 18 bases between them. CDR3 loop: CASSSLAPQAAGELFF. The DNA for the CDR3 is TGTGCCAGCAGCTCGCTAGCCCCTCAGGCCGCCGGGGAGCTGTTTTTT.

The rearrangement joins TRBV7-9 to TRBJ2-3; D gene uncertain. The germline gives CDR1 SEHNR, CDR2 FQNEAQ (reference sequence). V lost 3 bases and J lost 6, with 7 bases in between. This CDR3 spans 12 amino acids. The CDR3 region has the DNA TGTGCCAGCAGCTTCGACTCGGATACGCAGTATTTT. The encoded protein is CASSFDSDTQYF.

The chain carries TRBV5-1 and TRBJ1-1; D gene uncertain. Germline CDR1 SGHRS, CDR2 YFSETQ. V was clipped by 0 bases and J by 1 base, with 10 bases between them. The CDR3 has 15 amino acids. The CDR3 protein is CASSLASEGNTEAFF. The CDR3 nucleotides read TGCGCCAGCAGCTTGGCCAGCGAGGGGAACACTGAAGCTTTCTTT.

This clone was detected only once. This chain links TRBV7-2 with TRBJ1-2, with a possible D match to TRBD1 (5 bases). The CDR3 sequence is 17 residues long. Looked up from germline, CDR1 is SGHTA and CDR2 is FQGNSA. Trimming removed 0 bases from V and 2 bases from J, with 16 bases in between. This chain's CDR3 is CASSLAPPVTENYGYTF. DNA for the CDR3: TGTGCCAGCAGCTTAGCGCCCCCCGTGACAGAGAACTATGGCTACACCTTC.

The chain uses TRBV3-1 (or the pseudogene TRBV3-2) and TRBJ2-5; 7 bases are shared with TRBD2. Looked up from germline, CDR1 is LGHDT and CDR2 is YNNKEL (reference sequence). The V segment lost 0 bases and the J segment 0 bases; nucleotides outside the gene matches: 4. This CDR3 comprises 16 residues. The CDR3 region is CASSQDGRENQETQYF. CDR3 nucleotides: TGTGCCAGCAGCCAAGATGGGCGGGAGAACCAAGAGACCCAGTACTTC.

This clone was counted a few times. The chain combines TRBV15 with TRBJ2-1, with 10 nucleotides matching TRBD1. J lost 6 bases, V lost 2 bases, and 7 bases had no gene match. Germline CDR1 reads LNHNV; CDR2 reads YYDKDF (reference sequence). The CDR3 spans 16 residues. CDR3 loop: CATSRTTGQGFNEQFF. The CDR3 DNA follows: TGTGCCACCAGCAGAACGACGGGACAGGGGTTCAATGAGCAGTTCTTC.

The V call is TRBV11-2, the J call TRBJ1-4, with no clear D. This CDR3 is built from 15 residues. Germline V gene data show CDR1 as SGHAT and CDR2 as FQNNGV. Trimming left V 5 bases short and J 8 bases short, with 18 bases between. The CDR3 sequence: CASSPRGVQGEKLFF. The CDR3 DNA follows: TGTGCCAGCAGCCCCCGCGGGGTCCAAGGGGAAAAACTGTTTTTT.

Note on this clone: Other DNA sequences in the sample encode the same CDR3. The chain combines TRBV29-1 with TRBJ2-1; TRBD2 agrees at 8 bases. CDR1 SQVTM and CDR2 ANQGSEA come from the germline V gene. The CDR3 contains 13 residues. Trimming removed 4 bases from V and 7 bases from J; junction bases left unmatched: 6. The DNA for the CDR3 is TGCAGCGTTGGCCTAGCGGGCTATAATGAGCAGTTCTTC. As protein: CSVGLAGYNEQFF.

V is TRBV9 and J is TRBJ1-6; no clear D gene. Germline lookup yields CDR1 SGDLS and CDR2 YYNGEE. V lost 0 bases and J 0 bases, leaving 13 bases between the germline ends. The CDR3 is made up of 18 amino acids. This CDR3 is CASSVESGSTSYNSPLHF. CDR3 bases: TGTGCCAGCAGCGTAGAGTCGGGGAGTACCTCCTATAATTCACCCCTCCACTTT.

The J gene is TRBJ2-7, the V gene TRBV10-2; unclear D gene. The CDR3 is made up of 11 amino acids. Trimming removed 5 bases at V and 5 bases at J, with 7 bases between. Germline V CDR1 and CDR2: WSHSY, SAAADI. CDR3 residues: CASSQKNEQYF. As DNA, the CDR3 is TGCGCCAGCAGTCAGAAGAACGAGCAGTACTTC.

This chain links TRBV6-5 with TRBJ2-7; 7 bases are shared with TRBD1. Germline CDR1 and CDR2: MNHEY and SVGAGI. Trimming removed 2 bases from V and 3 bases from J; junction bases left unmatched: 10. This CDR3 has 16 residues. In DNA form, the CDR3 reads TGTGCCAGCAGTTACAGTTCGGGACAGAGCTTCTACGAGCAGTACTTC. This sequence encodes CASSYSSGQSFYEQYF.

In this sample, this clone turned up a few times. The gene calls are TRBV6-1 and TRBJ2-1; 8 nucleotides line up with TRBD2. CDR1 is MNHNS, CDR2 SASEGT, per germline. CDR3 length: 16 residues. The ends lost 3 bases at V and 4 bases at J; junction bases unmatched: 8. As DNA, the CDR3 is TGTGCCAGCAGTGACGATGTAGCGGGACTATACAATGAGCAGTTCTTC. It codes for CASSDDVAGLYNEQFF.

The chain carries TRBV15 and TRBJ1-5, with TRBD1 identical over 9 bases. CDR1 and CDR2 (germline): LNHNV, YYDKDF (reference sequence). With 5 bases clipped from V and 7 bases from J, the junction kept 9 bases outside the gene matches. The CDR3 has 15 amino acids. The CDR3, as DNA: TGTGCCACCAGCCCCAACCCGGACAGGGGCCAGCCCCAGCATTTT. This translates into CATSPNPDRGQPQHF.

CDR3 sequence (DNA): TGTGCCAGTAGCCTCCGAGAGATGAACACTGAAGCTTTCTTT. Translated, it gives CASSLREMNTEAFF. This chain links TRBV19 with TRBJ1-1; D gene uncertain. With 6 bases removed from V and 0 bases from J, the gap between germline ends came to 11 bases. The CDR3 is 14 residues long. Per germline, CDR1 LNHDA and CDR2 SQIVND (reference sequence).

The chain uses TRBV18 and TRBJ2-7, with 8 bases lining up with TRBD2. J lost 2 bases, V lost 6 bases, and 6 bases had no gene match. CDR1 and CDR2 (germline): KGHSH, LQKENI. The CDR3 spans 14 residues. The CDR3 sequence is CASSRGTRPYEQYF. The CDR3 nucleotides read TGTGCCAGCTCTAGAGGGACTAGACCCTACGAGCAGTACTTC.

The chain has TRBV6-4 and TRBJ2-3, with D possibly matching TRBD2 (6 bases). Germline V CDR1 and CDR2: MRHNA, SNTAGT. This CDR3 has 14 residues. V lost 3 bases to trimming and J lost 6 bases, with 13 bases between them. The CDR3: CASSETGGKDTQYF. The CDR3 DNA reads as TGTGCCAGCAGTGAGACTGGGGGGAAGGATACGCAGTATTTT.

This sequence joins TRBV30 and TRBJ2-7; a weak D match, TRBD1 (6 bases). The V end lost 3 bases, the J end lost 7 bases, and 13 bases lay between the germline ends. Germline V lookup: CDR1 GTSNPN, CDR2 SVGIG (reference sequence). This CDR3 contains 12 residues. CDR3: CAWRPQGYEQYF. CDR3 nucleotides: TGTGCCTGGAGACCACAGGGTTATGAGCAGTACTTC.

The rearrangement links TRBV5-5 to TRBJ1-1; tentatively, D is TRBD1 (5 bases). The CDR3 loop spans 17 amino acids. Germline values: CDR1 SGHKS, CDR2 YYEKEE (reference sequence). V lost 0 bases to trimming and J lost 2 bases, with 17 bases between them. The CDR3: CASSLDLTVWGNTEAFF. The CDR3 DNA sequence: TGTGCCAGCAGCTTGGATTTGACCGTTTGGGGCAACACTGAAGCTTTCTTT.

CDR3 bases: TGTGCCAGCAGCGTACGGGGACAGGCGGGGCAAGAGACCCAGTACTTC. Amino acids: CASSVRGQAGQETQYF. The chain has TRBV9 and TRBJ2-5; 8 bases agree with TRBD1. V trimming: 1 base; J trimming: 2 bases; junction bases outside the gene matches: 7. Germline values: CDR1 SGDLS, CDR2 YYNGEE. The CDR3 spans 16 residues.

The chain combines TRBV5-4 with TRBJ2-7; 9 nucleotides agree with TRBD1. The germline V gene has CDR1 SGHNT and CDR2 YYREEE (reference sequence). The CDR3 extends over 15 amino acids. After removal of 4 bases from V and 5 bases from J, the junction contained 10 bases not matched to a gene. CDR3 protein: CASSHPDRGRNEQYF. In DNA, the CDR3 is TGTGCCAGCAGCCACCCTGACAGGGGGAGGAACGAGCAGTACTTC. Full variable domain (missing parts from reference TRBV5-4 and TRBJ2-7): ETGVTQSPTHLIKTRGQQVTLRCSSQSGHNTVSWYQQALGQGPQFIFQYYREEENGRGNFPPRFSGLQFPNYSSELNVNALELDDSALYLCASSHPDRGRNEQYFGPGTRLTVT.

The gene calls are TRBV6-5 and TRBJ1-1; no reliable D call. Germline V gene data show CDR1 as MNHEY and CDR2 as SVGAGI. This CDR3 contains 13 residues. With 6 bases removed from V and 6 bases from J, the gap between germline ends came to 14 bases. The CDR3 loop reads CASRYTSAAEAFF. Here the CDR3 DNA reads TGTGCCAGCAGGTACACCTCGGCGGCTGAAGCTTTCTTT.

The rearrangement uses TRBV29-1 and TRBJ1-2; D remains ambiguous. The CDR3 totals 11 residues. The germline V gene has CDR1 SQVTM and CDR2 ANQGSEA. V gave up 2 bases and J gave up 8 bases, with 9 bases separating them. CDR3 coding DNA: TGCAGCGTTGAACCGGCCGGGGGCTACACCTTC. Residues: CSVEPAGGYTF.

The CDR3 coding sequence is TGTGCCAGCAGCTTAGCGTCAGGAGGGGTCTACGAGCAGTACTTC. Translating gives CASSLASGGVYEQYF. This chain connects TRBV7-2 to TRBJ2-7; possible D gene TRBD2, 6 bases. The V gene lost 0 bases and the J gene lost 3 bases, with 12 bases spanning the gap. The germline V gene encodes CDR1 SGHTA and CDR2 FQGNSA. The CDR3 totals 15 residues.

V gene TRBV5-4 combines with J gene TRBJ1-3; D might be TRBD1 (6 bases). Germline assignment: CDR1 SGHNT and CDR2 YYREEE (reference sequence). V shed 1 base and J shed 1 base, with 9 bases lying between them. The CDR3 consists of 15 residues. The CDR3 DNA sequence: TGTGCCAGCAGCTTGTCAGGGGCTTCTGGAAACACCATATATTTT. Translation: CASSLSGASGNTIYF.

The chain couples TRBV4-2 to TRBJ1-5, with D perhaps TRBD1 (6 bases). There are 15 residues in the CDR3. The V end lost 3 bases, the J end lost 5 bases, and 14 bases lay between the germline ends. Germline V gene data show CDR1 as LGHNA and CDR2 as YNFKEQ. The CDR3 is CASSQLRDTHQPQHF. In DNA, the CDR3 is TGTGCCAGCAGCCAGCTCCGGGACACCCATCAGCCCCAGCATTTT.

This clone has just one count. This sequence joins TRBV29-1 and TRBJ2-7; a weak D match, TRBD2 (6 bases). The V and J ends lost 6 bases and 0 bases respectively, with 12 bases between them. The CDR3 runs to 13 residues. In germline, CDR1 is SQVTM, CDR2 ANQGSEA. DNA of the CDR3: TGCAGCGTCGGGACTGGCAGCTCCTACGAGCAGTACTTC. Translation: CSVGTGSSYEQYF.

The chain has TRBV28 and TRBJ2-1; 7 bases are shared with TRBD1. CDR3 length: 17 residues. With V trimmed by 5 bases and J by 0 bases, 10 bases remained unmatched. Germline V gene sequence: CDR1 MDHEN, CDR2 SYDVKM. The CDR3 region has the DNA TGTGCCAGCAGTATCCCGGGACAGTCGAGCTCCTACAATGAGCAGTTCTTC. Its protein is CASSIPGQSSSYNEQFF.